Many counts were recorded for the clone carrying this T cell receptor beta chain. The data were taken from a study of T cells after yellow fever vaccination. The wider study: Low-cell-number fractions underwent preparation using SMART-Seq v4 Ultra Low Input.

TCRdb independently ran MiXCR on the 5' RACE reads; one entry per CDR3 protein. This sample carries around 25,000 distinct CDR3 sequences, less than 3.5% of them seen once, and the ten largest clones take 0.98%. Overall study findings and caveats: Peaking faster, on day 5 versus 15, the secondary response was nonetheless weaker. Clonotypes appearing in both CD4 and CD8 compartments existed, and their share was small. The day 0 sorted memory subsets showed almost all vaccine-responding clonotypes to be undetectable.

This CDR3 has 15 amino acids. Germline values: CDR1 SGHNT, CDR2 YYREEE (reference sequence). The ends lost 2 bases at V and 5 bases at J; junction bases unmatched: 9. The clonotype comes from a young man who received the YFV17D yellow fever vaccine. The V gene is TRBV5-4, the J gene TRBJ1-2; TRBD1 matches 7 bases. The source was PBMCs, either bulk or a sorted T-cell subset (CD4+, CD8+, memory, or dextramer-sorted; not recorded which), collected about 49 days after the first yellow fever vaccination. CDR3 in DNA: TGTGCCAGCAGCTTCCAGGGGGACCCACCATATGGCTACACCTTC. This codes for CASSFQGDPPYGYTF. Full variable domain (outside the CDR3, taken from reference TRBV5-4 and TRBJ1-2): ETGVTQSPTHLIKTRGQQVTLRCSSQSGHNTVSWYQQALGQGPQFIFQYYREEENGRGNFPPRFSGLQFPNYSSELNVNALELDDSALYLCASSFQGDPPYGYTFGSGTRLTVV.